This TCR beta chain was documented in a study of blood T cell repertoires in COVID-19. Across the whole study: Samples representing acute and convalescent COVID-19 were sourced from the United States, Italy and Spain.

Using immunoSEQ multiplex PCR, the repertoire was profiled, and TCRdb retains in-frame clones only, with some absent. The table includes approximately 340,000 clones, approximately 89% detected once. Germline CDR1 is ENHRY and CDR2 is SYGVKD. CDR3 length: 13 amino acids. The V gene lost 4 bases and the J gene lost 2 bases, with 8 bases spanning the gap. In regard to this clone: The sample carries other DNA sequences with the same CDR3.

The chain has TRBV10-3 and TRBJ1-2; D not resolved. The sequence was collected from a woman aged 40 to 50 who had been exposed to COVID-19. Sequenced sample: PBMCs or T cells enriched from blood (not recorded which). Here the CDR3 reads CAISGTGNYGYTF. Written as DNA, the CDR3 is TGTGCCATCAGTGGGACTGGGAACTATGGCTACACCTTC.